The rows below give T cell receptor beta chains drawn from one sample of a study of T cells after yellow fever vaccination. One entry per CDR3 protein results from TCRdb running MiXCR on the 5' RACE reads. The sample has some 200,000 distinct CDR3 sequences, 3% to 4% seen once. The source was CD4+ T cells sorted from PBMCs, collected 10 days after the yellow fever booster vaccination. These receptors all come from a young man who received the YFV17D yellow fever vaccine. Each CDR3 is given with its conserved first and last residue. Each record gives: D gene, clone size, J gene, V gene, CDR3 DNA, CDR3 protein. The D gene is left open where the match is weak. Size is omitted from some rows. Given values are once, few, many or a class for expanded clones.

TRBD2	many	TRBJ2-3	TRBV7-7	TGTGCTAGCAGCCCTGGACTAGCAGGAGATACGCAGTATTTT	CASSPGLAGDTQYF
.	many	TRBJ2-7	TRBV5-1	TGCGCCAGCAGCTTGAGGGGCAGGTCCTACGAGCAGTACTTC	CASSLRGRSYEQYF
TRBD2	many	TRBJ2-7	TRBV5-4	TGTGCCAGCAGCGCAGCGGGGGGTCTCTCCTACGAGCAGTACTTC	CASSAAGGLSYEQYF
.	.	TRBJ1-1	TRBV5-5	TGTGCCAGCAGCTCGCCGGTGCGGCGAAACACTGAAGCTTTCTTT	CASSSPVRRNTEAFF
.	many	TRBJ1-4	TRBV18	TGTGCCAGCTCACCAGGGTCCGGTGCTCAGGAAAAACTGTTTTTT	CASSPGSGAQEKLFF
.	.	TRBJ2-7	TRBV5-5	TGTGCCAGCGGCAGGGCAGAAGGCGAGCAGTACTTC	CASGRAEGEQYF
.	few	TRBJ1-2	TRBV15	TGTGCCACAACGTTTGGGGGCTCCTATGGCTACACCTTC	CATTFGGSYGYTF
.	few	TRBJ1-4	TRBV20-1	TGCAGTGCTAGAGAGATCGGACAGTATGAAAAACTGTTTTTT	CSAREIGQYEKLFF
TRBD1	few	TRBJ2-2	TRBV10-2	TGCGCCAGCAGCCTGGGGACAGCCTTCTCTCCCGGGGAGCTGTTTTTT	CASSLGTAFSPGELFF
.	few	TRBJ2-3	TRBV3-1	TGTGCCAGCAGCCAAGGTTGGGAGGGCACAGATACGCAGTATTTT	CASSQGWEGTDTQYF
TRBD1	many	TRBJ2-3	TRBV3-1	TGTGCCAGCAGCCCCCGGGACAGGGGGCATCTGGACGCAGATACGCAGTATTTT	CASSPRDRGHLDADTQYF
.	many	TRBJ2-7	TRBV27	TGTGCCAGCAGTTCCCGGGGAGGTTACTACGAGCAGTACTTC	CASSSRGGYYEQYF
.	many	TRBJ1-2	TRBV7-9	TGTGCCAGCAGCACCGGACAGTCCTATGGCTACACCTTC	CASSTGQSYGYTF
TRBD2	many	TRBJ2-1	TRBV5-1	TGCGCCAGCAGCCTATCATTGATGACTAGCGGGGGGAGGGAGCAGTTCTTC	CASSLSLMTSGGREQFF
.	many	TRBJ2-1	TRBV7-2	TGTGCCAGCAGCTTAGTGGCGCAGCGCTCCTACAATGAGCAGTTCTTC	CASSLVAQRSYNEQFF
TRBD1	few	TRBJ1-6	TRBV11-1	TGTGCCAGCAGCACTCGACAGGGTCGAGCCCTCCACTTT	CASSTRQGRALHF
.	.	TRBJ2-5	TRBV20-1	TGCAGTGCTAGAACTACAGTATCCCAAGAGACCCAGTACTTC	CSARTTVSQETQYF
TRBD1	many	TRBJ1-5	TRBV7-9	TGTGCCAGCAGCCCGCATGACAGGGGGCCCCAGCATTTT	CASSPHDRGPQHF